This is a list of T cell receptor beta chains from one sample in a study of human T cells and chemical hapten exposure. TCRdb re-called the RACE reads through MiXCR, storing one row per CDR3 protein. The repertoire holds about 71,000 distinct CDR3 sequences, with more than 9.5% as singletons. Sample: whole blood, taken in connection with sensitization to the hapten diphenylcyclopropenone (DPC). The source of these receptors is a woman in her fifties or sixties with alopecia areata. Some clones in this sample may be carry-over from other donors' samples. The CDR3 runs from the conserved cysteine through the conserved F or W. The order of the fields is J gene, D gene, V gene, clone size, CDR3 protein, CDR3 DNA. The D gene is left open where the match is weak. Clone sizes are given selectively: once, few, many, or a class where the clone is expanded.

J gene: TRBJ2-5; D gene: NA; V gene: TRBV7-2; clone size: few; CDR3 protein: CASSPDLQETQYF; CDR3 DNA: TGTGCCAGCAGCCCCGACCTTCAAGAGACCCAGTACTTC
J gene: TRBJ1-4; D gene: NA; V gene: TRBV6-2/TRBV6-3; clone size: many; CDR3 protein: CASSYPAWEEEKLFF; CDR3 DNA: TGTGCCAGCAGTTACCCAGCGTGGGAGGAAGAAAAACTGTTTTTT
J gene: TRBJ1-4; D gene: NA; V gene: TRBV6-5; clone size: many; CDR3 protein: CASSFGWQGQEKLFF; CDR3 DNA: TGTGCCAGCAGTTTTGGCTGGCAGGGCCAGGAAAAACTGTTTTTT
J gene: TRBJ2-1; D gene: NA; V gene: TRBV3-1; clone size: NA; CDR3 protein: CASRTYNEQFF; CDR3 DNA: TGTGCCAGCAGAACGTACAATGAGCAGTTCTTC
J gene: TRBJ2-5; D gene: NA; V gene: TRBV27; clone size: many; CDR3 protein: CASSLDRETQYF; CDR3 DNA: TGTGCCAGCAGTCTGGACAGAGAGACCCAGTACTTC
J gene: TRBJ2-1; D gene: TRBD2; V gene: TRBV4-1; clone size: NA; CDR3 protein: CASSQEKAGGNNEQFF; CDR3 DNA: TGCGCCAGCAGCCAAGAAAAAGCGGGAGGCAACAATGAGCAGTTCTTC
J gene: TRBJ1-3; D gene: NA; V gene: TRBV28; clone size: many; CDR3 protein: CASSLDRTGNTIYF; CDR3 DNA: TGTGCCAGCAGTCTAGACAGGACCGGGAACACCATATATTTT
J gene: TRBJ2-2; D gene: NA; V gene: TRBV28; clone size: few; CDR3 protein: CASSTRNTGELFF; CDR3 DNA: TGTGCCAGCAGTACTCGAAACACCGGGGAGCTGTTTTTT
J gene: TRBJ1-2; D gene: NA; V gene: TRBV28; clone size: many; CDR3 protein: CASSLPAWPSNGYTF; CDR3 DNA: TGTGCCAGCAGTTTACCAGCTTGGCCCTCCAATGGCTACACCTTC
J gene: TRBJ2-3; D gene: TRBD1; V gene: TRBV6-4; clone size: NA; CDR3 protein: CASRGGTGDFDTQYF; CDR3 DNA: TGTGCCAGCAGAGGCGGGACAGGGGACTTTGATACGCAGTATTTT
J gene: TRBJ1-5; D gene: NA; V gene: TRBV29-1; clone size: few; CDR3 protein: CSANAGGDQPQHF; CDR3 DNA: TGCAGCGCAAACGCGGGGGGGGATCAGCCCCAGCATTTT
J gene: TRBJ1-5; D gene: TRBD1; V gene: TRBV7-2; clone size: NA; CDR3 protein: CASSLVSQGVSNQPQHF; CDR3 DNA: TGTGCCAGCAGCTTAGTTTCACAGGGGGTATCCAATCAGCCCCAGCATTTT
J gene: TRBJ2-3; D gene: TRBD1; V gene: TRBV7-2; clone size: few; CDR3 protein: CASSFGQGVGTDTQYF; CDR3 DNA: TGTGCCAGCAGCTTCGGACAGGGGGTCGGGACAGATACGCAGTATTTT
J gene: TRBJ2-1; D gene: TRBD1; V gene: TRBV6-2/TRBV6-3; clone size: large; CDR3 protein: CASSSGQESNEQFF; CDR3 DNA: TGTGCCAGCAGCTCGGGACAGGAAAGCAATGAGCAGTTCTTC
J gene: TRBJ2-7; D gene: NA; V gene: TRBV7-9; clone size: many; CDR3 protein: CASSPPPGVTSSYEQYF; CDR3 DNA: TGTGCCAGCAGCCCCCCCCCAGGGGTCACGAGCTCCTACGAGCAGTACTTC
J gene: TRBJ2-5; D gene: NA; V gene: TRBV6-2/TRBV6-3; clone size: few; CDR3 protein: CASSQTGLETQYF; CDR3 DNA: TGTGCCAGCAGTCAGACGGGCCTAGAGACCCAGTACTTC
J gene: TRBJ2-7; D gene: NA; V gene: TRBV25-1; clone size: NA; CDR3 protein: CASQTAYEQYF; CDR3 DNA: TGTGCCAGTCAGACAGCTTACGAGCAGTACTTC
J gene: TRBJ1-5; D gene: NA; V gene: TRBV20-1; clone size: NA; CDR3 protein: CSATRNGNQPQHF; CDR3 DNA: TGCAGTGCTACCCGGAACGGAAATCAGCCCCAGCATTTT
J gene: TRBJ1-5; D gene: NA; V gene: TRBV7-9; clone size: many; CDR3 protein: CASSLGVGGQPQHF; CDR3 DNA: TGTGCCAGCAGCTTAGGGGTAGGGGGACAGCCCCAGCATTTT
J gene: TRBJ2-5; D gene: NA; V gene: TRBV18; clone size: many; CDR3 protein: CATRTTAQETQYF; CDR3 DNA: TGTGCCACCCGCACGACCGCCCAAGAGACCCAGTACTTC
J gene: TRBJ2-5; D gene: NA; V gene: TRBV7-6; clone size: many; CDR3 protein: CASSLWQEAETQYF; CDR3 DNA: TGTGCCAGCAGCTTATGGCAGGAGGCGGAGACCCAGTACTTC
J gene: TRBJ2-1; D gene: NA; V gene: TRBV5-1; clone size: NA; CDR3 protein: CASRSGSYNEQFF; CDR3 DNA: TGCGCCAGCAGATCCGGGAGCTACAATGAGCAGTTCTTC
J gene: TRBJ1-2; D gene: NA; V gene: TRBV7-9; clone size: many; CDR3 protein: CASSPRTGGPSGYTF; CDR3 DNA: TGTGCCAGCAGCCCCCGGACGGGGGGTCCTAGTGGCTACACCTTC
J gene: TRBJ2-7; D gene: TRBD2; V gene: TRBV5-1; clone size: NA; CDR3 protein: CASSSGTRNYEQYF; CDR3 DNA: TGCGCCAGCAGCAGCGGGACTAGGAACTACGAGCAGTACTTC
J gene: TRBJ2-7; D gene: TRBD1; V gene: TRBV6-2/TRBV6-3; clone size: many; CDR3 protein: CASSTPGQPSAYEQYF; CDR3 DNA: TGTGCCAGCAGTACCCCGGGACAGCCTTCTGCCTACGAGCAGTACTTC
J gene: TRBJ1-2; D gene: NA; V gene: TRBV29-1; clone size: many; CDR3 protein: CSVDGDGYTF; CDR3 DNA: TGCAGCGTTGACGGAGATGGCTACACCTTC
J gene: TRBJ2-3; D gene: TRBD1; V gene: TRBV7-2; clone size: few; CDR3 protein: CASSPDAGGPDTQYF; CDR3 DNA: TGTGCCAGCAGCCCGGATGCAGGGGGCCCAGATACGCAGTATTTT
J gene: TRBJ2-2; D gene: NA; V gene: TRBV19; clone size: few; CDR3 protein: CASSIKLTGELFF; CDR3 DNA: TGTGCCAGTAGTATAAAACTCACCGGGGAGCTGTTTTTT
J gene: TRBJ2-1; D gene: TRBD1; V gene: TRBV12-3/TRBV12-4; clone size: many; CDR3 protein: CASSPPGQGGLNEQFF; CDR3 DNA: TGTGCCAGCAGTCCTCCGGGACAGGGGGGCCTCAATGAGCAGTTCTTC
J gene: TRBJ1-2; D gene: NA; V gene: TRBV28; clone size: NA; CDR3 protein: CATPPGYTF; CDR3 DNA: TGTGCCACGCCTCCCGGCTACACCTTC
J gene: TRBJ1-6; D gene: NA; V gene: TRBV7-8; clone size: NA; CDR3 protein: CASSLVETGYNSPLHF; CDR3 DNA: TGTGCCAGCAGCTTGGTCGAGACAGGCTATAATTCACCCCTCCACTTT
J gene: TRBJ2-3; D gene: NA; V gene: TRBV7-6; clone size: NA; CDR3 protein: CASSSRGGGGTDTQYF; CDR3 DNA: TGTGCCAGCAGCTCCCGTGGTGGGGGCGGCACAGATACGCAGTATTTT
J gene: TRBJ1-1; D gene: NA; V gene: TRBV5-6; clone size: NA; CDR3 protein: CASSLTSDEAFF; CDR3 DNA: TGTGCCAGCAGCTTGACGAGCGATGAAGCTTTCTTT
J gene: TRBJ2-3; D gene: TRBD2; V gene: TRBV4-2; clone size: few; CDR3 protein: CASSQGASGGATDTQYF; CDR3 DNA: TGTGCCAGCAGCCAAGGGGCTAGCGGGGGAGCCACAGATACGCAGTATTTT
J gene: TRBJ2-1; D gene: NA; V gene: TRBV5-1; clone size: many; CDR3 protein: CASSPDASSYNEQFF; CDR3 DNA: TGCGCCAGCAGCCCGGACGCGAGCTCCTACAATGAGCAGTTCTTC
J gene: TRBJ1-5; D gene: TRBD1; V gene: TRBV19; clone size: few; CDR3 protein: CASSRDRGSGNQPQHF; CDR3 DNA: TGTGCCAGTAGTAGGGACAGGGGCTCCGGCAATCAGCCCCAGCATTTT
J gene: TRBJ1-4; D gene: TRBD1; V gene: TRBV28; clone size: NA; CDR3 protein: CASSLGDRTNEKLFF; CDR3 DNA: TGTGCCAGCAGTTTGGGGGACAGAACTAATGAAAAACTGTTTTTT
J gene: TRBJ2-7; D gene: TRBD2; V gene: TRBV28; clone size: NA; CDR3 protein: CASRTSGSSYEQYF; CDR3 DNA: TGTGCCAGCAGGACTAGCGGGAGCTCCTACGAGCAGTACTTC
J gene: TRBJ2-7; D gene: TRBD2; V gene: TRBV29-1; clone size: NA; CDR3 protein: CSVSSGATPIYEQYF; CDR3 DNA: TGCAGCGTTTCTAGCGGAGCAACCCCAATCTACGAGCAGTACTTC
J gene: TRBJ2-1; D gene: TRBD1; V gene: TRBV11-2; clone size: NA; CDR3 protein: CASSLEDRARLGEQFF; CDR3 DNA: TGTGCCAGCAGCTTAGAAGACAGGGCGAGGTTGGGTGAGCAGTTCTTC
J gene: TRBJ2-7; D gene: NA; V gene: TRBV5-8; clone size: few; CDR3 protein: CASSTWAVRTSSYEQYF; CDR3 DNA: TGTGCCAGCAGCACTTGGGCGGTGAGGACCAGCTCCTACGAGCAGTACTTC
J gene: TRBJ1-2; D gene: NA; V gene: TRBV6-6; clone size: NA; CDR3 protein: CASSPGRQAANYGYTF; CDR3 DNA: TGTGCCAGCAGCCCCGGGCGGCAGGCAGCTAACTATGGCTACACCTTC
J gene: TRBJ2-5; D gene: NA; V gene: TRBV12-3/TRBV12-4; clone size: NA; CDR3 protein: CASSYPLQTQYF; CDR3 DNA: TGTGCCAGCAGTTACCCGTTGCAGACCCAGTACTTC
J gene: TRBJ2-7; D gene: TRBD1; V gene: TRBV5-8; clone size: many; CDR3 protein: CASSTSDRGEQYF; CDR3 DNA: TGTGCCAGCAGCACTTCCGACAGGGGCGAGCAGTACTTC
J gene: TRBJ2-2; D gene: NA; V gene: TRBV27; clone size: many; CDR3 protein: CASSPTGPEPGELFF; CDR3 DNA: TGTGCCAGCAGTCCTACAGGGCCAGAACCCGGGGAGCTGTTTTTT
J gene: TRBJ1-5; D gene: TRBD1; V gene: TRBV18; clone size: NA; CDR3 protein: CASSISTGRNQPQHF; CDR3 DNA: TGTGCCAGCTCAATCTCGACAGGGAGGAATCAGCCCCAGCATTTT
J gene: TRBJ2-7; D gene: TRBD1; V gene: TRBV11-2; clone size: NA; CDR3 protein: CASSKRGQGAYEQYF; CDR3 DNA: TGTGCCAGCAGCAAAAGGGGACAGGGGGCCTACGAGCAGTACTTC
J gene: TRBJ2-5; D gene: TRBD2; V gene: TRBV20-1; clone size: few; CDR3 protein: CSARDSASGQETQYF; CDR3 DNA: TGCAGTGCTAGAGATTCGGCTAGCGGACAAGAGACCCAGTACTTC
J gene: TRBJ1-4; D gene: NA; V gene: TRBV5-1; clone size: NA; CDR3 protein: CASSLNSYPDEKLFF; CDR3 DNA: TGCGCCAGCAGCTTGAACTCTTACCCCGATGAAAAACTGTTTTTT
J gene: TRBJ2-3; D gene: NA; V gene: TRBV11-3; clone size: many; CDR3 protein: CASSLEEGNTQYF; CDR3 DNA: TGTGCCAGCAGCTTAGAAGAGGGAAATACGCAGTATTTT
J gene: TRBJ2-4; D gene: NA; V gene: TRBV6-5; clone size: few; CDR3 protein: CASTPRAGLTKNIQYF; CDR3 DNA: TGTGCCAGCACCCCAAGGGCAGGCTTGACCAAAAACATTCAGTACTTC
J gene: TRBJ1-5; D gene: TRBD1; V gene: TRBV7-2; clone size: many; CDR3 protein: CASRPERTGSNQPQHF; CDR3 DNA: TGTGCCAGCAGACCAGAACGGACAGGGAGCAATCAGCCCCAGCATTTT
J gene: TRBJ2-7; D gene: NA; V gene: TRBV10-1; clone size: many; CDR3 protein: CASSTGYEQYF; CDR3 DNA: TGCGCCAGCAGTACAGGCTACGAGCAGTACTTC